This paragraph reports one TCR beta chain. Its antigen is currently unknown. The data stem from a study of T cell responses to AZD1222 COVID-19 vaccine. Study-level results: Researchers report vaccine-associated CD4 TCRs spanning spike, with dominance at 160-218 and 743-854. Seropositivity was recorded at baseline in only a handful of AZD1222 recipients. Most donors were white British and more were female, and clonal diversity was possibly underestimated.

The junction had 2 bases not matched to a gene; V was cut back by 6 bases and J by 4 bases. Germline CDR1 is MNHEY and CDR2 is SMNVEV (reference sequence). There are 13 residues in the CDR3. Profiling relied on immunoSEQ multiplex PCR, and the TCRdb table lists in-frame clones only, not all of them. The sample records about 93,000 clones, 80% to 90% being singletons. This TCR derives from an adult in good health. The chain joins TRBV27 to TRBJ1-1, with 10 nucleotides matching TRBD1. This sample comprised peripheral blood, obtained on day 0 of AZD1222 vaccination. For the CDR3, the DNA is TGTGCCAGCAGGGACAGGGGGTTCACTGAAGCTTTCTTT. Protein: CASRDRGFTEAFF.